Presented here are 18 T cell receptor beta chains from one specimen sequenced in a study of lung T cells in sarcoidosis with Löfgren's syndrome. MiXCR, run by TCRdb on the reads, gives a single entry per CDR3 protein. In the table there are about 19,000 distinct CDR3 sequences, roughly a fifth of which are singletons. Sequences were obtained from CD4+ T cells from bronchoalveolar lavage. These receptor sequences come from a human donor with sarcoidosis (Löfgren's syndrome or another form), or a control subject (not recorded which).

The chain has TRBV30 and TRBJ2-4, with 10 positions matching TRBD2. Germline CDR1 and CDR2: GTSNPN and SVGIG (reference sequence). V gave up 8 bases and J gave up 2 bases; unmatched junction bases: 6. CDR3 length equals 14 residues. CDR3 loop: CAGEREGSKNIQYF. The CDR3 DNA sequence: TGTGCCGGGGAGCGGGAGGGCTCCAAAAACATTCAGTACTTC.

By proportion, this clonotype is medium-sized (0.01 to 0.1%). The rearrangement joins TRBV15 to TRBJ2-1; maybe TRBD1 (6 bases). Germline loops: CDR1 LNHNV, CDR2 YYDKDF (reference sequence). V was cut by 0 bases and J by 3 bases, with 9 bases left in between. The CDR3 spans 15 residues. In nucleotides, the CDR3 is TGTGCCACCAGCAGAGATCGAGGGGGCTACAATGAGCAGTTCTTC. Translating gives CATSRDRGGYNEQFF.

Only a few counts were recorded for this clonotype. This rearrangement joins TRBV18 to TRBJ1-5; D is uncertain. The CDR3 sequence is 16 residues long. Germline CDR1 reads KGHSH; CDR2 reads LQKENI. V dropped 2 bases and J dropped 1 base, with 12 bases sitting between them. In DNA form, the CDR3 reads TGTGCCAGCTCACCAAGTGAGGGTCCAAGCAATCAGCCCCAGCATTTT. This sequence encodes CASSPSEGPSNQPQHF.

This clonotype was picked up a small number of times. The rearrangement uses TRBV5-4 and TRBJ2-5; a possible D gene is TRBD2 (6 bases). Trimming removed 3 bases at V and 2 bases at J, with 17 bases between. In germline, CDR1 is SGHNT, CDR2 YYREEE (reference sequence). This CDR3 comprises 16 residues. CDR3 coding DNA: TGTGCCAGCAGCTCCAACCCCCTAGCGACTCAAGAGACCCAGTACTTC. Residues: CASSSNPLATQETQYF.

In the case of this clonotype: This may arise from a read error, as a much more abundant clone is one base away. The chain joins TRBV20-1 to TRBJ1-1; D is ambiguous. CDR3 size: 13 residues. CDR1 is DFQATT, CDR2 SNEGSKA, per germline (reference sequence). CDR3 residues: CGARDIKNTEAFF. CDR3 nucleotide sequence: TGCGGTGCTAGAGATATAAAGAACACTGAAGCTTTCTTT.

Ten or more counts support this clonotype. The junction and the germline gene differ at one end; a read error may be behind it. The rearrangement links TRBV4-3 to TRBJ2-3; TRBD2 matches 12 bases. CDR1 and CDR2 from the germline V gene are LGHNA and YSLEER. This CDR3 contains 15 residues. The CDR3 nucleotides are TGCGCCAGCAGTCCGACTAGCGGGAGCATAGATACGCAGTATTTT. Protein product: CASSPTSGSIDTQYF.

For this clonotype: The CDR3 end shows no conserved phenylalanine or tryptophan, and so a read error is likely. The chain employs TRBV7-9 and TRBJ2-7; D possibly corresponds to TRBD2 (6 bases). CDR3 length: 17 amino acids. From germline, CDR1 is SEHNR and CDR2 FQNEAQ (reference sequence). This CDR3 is CASSLHRDSLSSYEQYL. In nucleotides, the CDR3 is TGCGCCAGCAGCCTTCACCGGGACTCCCTGAGCTCCTACGAGCAGTACCTC.

This clonotype was seen at least ten times. The genes are TRBV6-1 and TRBJ1-2; 8 bases fit TRBD1. Germline V gene sequence: CDR1 MNHNS, CDR2 SASEGT. With V trimmed by 6 bases and J by 6 bases, 9 bases remained unmatched. The CDR3 is 14 amino acids. As DNA, the CDR3 is TGTGCCAGCAGCCGAAATACAGGGGGGGATGGCTACACCTTC. Its translation is CASSRNTGGDGYTF.

For this clonotype: A clone one base away is much larger, so this may be a read error. This rearrangement joins TRBV7-3 to TRBJ1-2, with 7 bases that match TRBD1. Trimming at V came to 5 bases and at J to 6 bases, leaving 6 bases not matched to a gene. CDR1 and CDR2 from the germline V gene are SGHTA and FQGTGA. CDR3 length: 13 residues. CDR3 protein: CASSQATGHGYTF. The CDR3 bases are TGTGCCAGCAGCCAAGCGACAGGGCATGGCTACACCTTC. Full variable domain (remainder filled in from reference TRBV7-3 and TRBJ1-2): GAGVSQTPSNKVTEKGKYVELRCDPISGHTALYWYRQSLGQGPEFLIYFQGTGAADDSGLPNDRFFAVRPEGSVSTLKIQRTERGDSAVYLCASSQATGHGYTFGSGTRLTVV.

This clonotype came up many times. V usage is TRBV7-2 and J usage is TRBJ2-7; 13 positions agree with TRBD2. The J segment lost 5 bases and the V segment lost 3 bases, leaving 4 bases of the junction unmatched. Germline CDR1 and CDR2: SGHTA and FQGNSA. The CDR3 consists of 15 residues. DNA of the CDR3: TGTGCCAGCAGCTTTACTAGCGGGAGGGCCCACGAGCAGTACTTC. This sequence encodes CASSFTSGRAHEQYF.

This clonotype was seen repeatedly, ten times or more. The rearrangement uses TRBV12-3 or TRBV12-4 and TRBJ2-7, with D perhaps TRBD1 (5 bases). The ends were cut back, 6 bases at V and 5 bases at J, with 14 bases in the middle. CDR3 length: 13 amino acids. The CDR3 loop is CASRGLVAHEQYF. CDR3 nucleotides: TGTGCCAGCAGGGGGCTAGTGGCCCACGAGCAGTACTTC.

By share, this clonotype counts as medium-sized (0.01 to 0.1%). The CDR3 spells CSARGRSWETQYF. In nucleotides, the CDR3 is TGCAGTGCTAGAGGGAGGTCCTGGGAGACCCAGTACTTC. The chain carries TRBV20-1 and TRBJ2-5; possibly TRBD2 for D (5 bases). V lost 1 base and J 5 bases, leaving 11 bases between the germline ends. CDR1 and CDR2 from the germline V gene are DFQATT and SNEGSKA (reference sequence). The CDR3 length is 13 residues.

In its sample, this clonotype ranks as medium-sized. The V call is TRBV6-2 or TRBV6-3, the J call TRBJ2-3; D uncertain. CDR3 length: 13 amino acids. Germline CDR1 reads MNHEY; CDR2 reads SVGEGT. The V and J ends lost 7 bases and 8 bases respectively, with 16 bases between them. The CDR3 loop is CASKAPQAGTQYF. The CDR3, as DNA: TGTGCCAGCAAGGCCCCGCAGGCTGGTACGCAGTATTTT.

This clonotype appeared many times. The V call is TRBV18, the J call TRBJ2-2, with a weak D call TRBD1 (5 bases). The CDR3 covers 16 residues. The V end lost 0 bases, the J end lost 0 bases, and 8 bases lay between the germline ends. Germline assignment: CDR1 KGHSH and CDR2 LQKENI. CDR3 residues: CASSPPGDPNTGELFF. The CDR3 DNA sequence: TGTGCCAGCTCACCACCAGGGGATCCGAACACCGGGGAGCTGTTTTTT. The full variable domain, in which reference TRBV18 and TRBJ2-2 provide the parts outside the CDR3, is NAGVMQNPRHLVRRRGQEARLRCSPMKGHSHVYWYRQLPEEGLKFMVYLQKENIIDESGMPKERFSAEFPKEGPSILRIQQVVRGDSAAYFCASSPPGDPNTGELFFGEGSRLTVL.

This clonotype was recorded many times. This chain joins TRBV25-1 and TRBJ2-5; 8 bases are a match to TRBD2. This CDR3 has 18 residues. Trimming at V came to 1 base and at J to 1 base, leaving 11 bases not matched to a gene. CDR1 and CDR2 from the germline V gene are MGHDK and SYGVNS. The chain's CDR3 is CASSECPLWREVQETQYF. CDR3 in DNA: TGTGCCAGCAGTGAATGCCCACTATGGCGGGAGGTCCAAGAGACCCAGTACTTC. The full variable domain, with the rest looked up from reference TRBV25-1 and TRBJ2-5, is EADIYQTPRYLVIGTGKKITLECSQTMGHDKMYWYQQDPGMELHLIHYSYGVNSTEKGDLSSESTVSRIRTEHFPLTLESARPSHTSQYLCASSECPLWREVQETQYFGPGTRLLVL.

The chain couples TRBV29-1 to TRBJ1-1, with D unresolved. This CDR3 has 13 amino acids. Germline V CDR1 and CDR2: SQVTM, ANQGSEA. The V gene lost 3 bases and the J gene lost 4 bases, with 12 bases spanning the gap. CDR3 DNA sequence: TGCAGCGTTGATAACGGGTCGGGCACTGAAGCTTTCTTT. Its protein product is CSVDNGSGTEAFF.

Comments on this clonotype: This may come from a read error, since a much larger clone is one base off. The chain recombines TRBV7-9 with TRBJ2-3, with D possibly being TRBD1 (6 bases). The CDR3 extends over 14 amino acids. The V gene's germline CDR1 is SEHNR and CDR2 FQNEAQ (reference sequence). The DNA of the CDR3 is TGTGCCAGCAGCTTTACTCGACAGGCAGATATGCAGTATTTT. This gives the protein CASSFTRQADMQYF.

In the case of this clonotype: This may be a read error, as it is one base from a much larger clone. V and J are TRBV7-2 and TRBJ2-4, with D possibly TRBD1 on 6 matching bases. Germline-derived CDR1 and CDR2 are SGHTA and FQGNSA. The CDR3 extends over 13 amino acids. CDR3 amino acids: CANSLVGGNIQYF. The CDR3 DNA sequence: TGTGCCAACAGCTTAGTAGGGGGAAACATTCAGTACTTC.